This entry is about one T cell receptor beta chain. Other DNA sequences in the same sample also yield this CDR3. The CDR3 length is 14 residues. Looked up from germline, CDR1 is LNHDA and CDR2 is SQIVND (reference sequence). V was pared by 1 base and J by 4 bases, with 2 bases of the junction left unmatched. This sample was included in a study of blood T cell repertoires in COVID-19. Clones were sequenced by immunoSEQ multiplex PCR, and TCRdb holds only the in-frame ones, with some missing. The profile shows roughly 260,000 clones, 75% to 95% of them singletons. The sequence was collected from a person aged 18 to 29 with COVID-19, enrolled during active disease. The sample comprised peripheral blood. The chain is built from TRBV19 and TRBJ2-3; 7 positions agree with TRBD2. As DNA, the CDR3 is TGTGCCAGTAGTATAGGGCTAGCGGCAGATACGCAGTATTTT. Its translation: CASSIGLAADTQYF.